This T cell receptor (beta chain) is drawn from a study of early T cells in non-severe SARS-CoV-2 infection. Overall study context: The sequenced material was bulk RNA from unsorted whole blood, and its chains were unpaired. Findings and limits, study-wide: Private and CD4 specificities were missed by VDJdb matching, skewed to anti-spike CD8.

As to this clonotype: Its antigen is undetermined.

Unique molecular identifiers (one per individual cDNA molecule) were attached. TCRdb independently ran MiXCR on the 5' RACE reads; one entry per CDR3 protein. The table records 98,000 or so distinct CDR3 sequences, approximately 12% of them present only once. CDR3 length equals 14 residues. J lost 5 bases, V lost 3 bases, and 5 bases had no gene match. The V gene's germline CDR1 is SGDLS and CDR2 YYNGEE. The chain combines TRBV9 with TRBJ1-5; 7 positions match TRBD1. The TCR originated in an adult who was a healthcare worker with PCR-confirmed SARS-CoV-2 infection or an uninfected control (not recorded which). The sample here was whole blood, taken at baseline. CDR3 region: CASSAQGGYQPQHF. CDR3 sequence (DNA): TGTGCCAGCAGCGCACAAGGGGGCTATCAGCCCCAGCATTTT.